The 32 T cell receptor beta chains in this list originate from one sample, sequenced in a study of shared clonotypes between healthy human individuals. Terminally differentiated effector memory CD45RA+ cells were excluded by CCR7 positive selection of CD45RO-negative cells. The data were produced by immunoSEQ multiplex PCR, yet TCRdb's version contains in-frame clones alone and is incomplete. Found here are roughly 2 million clones, less than 95% of them singletons; the top ten hold 1% to 1.3%. Sample: naive CD8+ T cells sorted from blood. These receptors were taken from a man between 18 and 29 years old in good health.

The genes are TRBV28 and TRBJ1-5, with D maybe TRBD1 (6 bases). The CDR3 length is 15 residues. Germline-derived CDR1 and CDR2 are MDHEN and SYDVKM. Trimming cost V 6 bases and J 0 bases, with 12 bases left between them. CDR3 in amino acids: CASSWTADSNQPQHF. CDR3 DNA: TGTGCCAGCAGCTGGACAGCCGATAGCAATCAGCCCCAGCATTTT.

The chain uses TRBV7-9 and TRBJ1-1, with 9 bases matching TRBD1. Germline CDR1 is SEHNR and CDR2 is FQNEAQ (reference sequence). The CDR3 runs 15 residues. The J segment lost 4 bases and the V segment lost 5 bases, leaving 8 bases of the junction unmatched. CDR3 bases: TGTGCCAGCAGCCCCAGACAGGGGGGCGGCACTGAAGCTTTCTTT. This gives the protein CASSPRQGGGTEAFF.

Comment on this clone: Other DNA variants within this sample encode the same CDR3. The rearrangement joins TRBV9 to TRBJ2-3, with 10 bases fitting TRBD2. Trimming cost V 4 bases and J 3 bases; bases outside gene matches: 8. The CDR3 has 16 amino acids. In germline, CDR1 is SGDLS, CDR2 YYNGEE. CDR3: CASSPGTSASTDTQYF. The DNA of the CDR3 is TGTGCCAGCAGCCCAGGGACTAGCGCGTCGACAGATACGCAGTATTTT.

This rearrangement joins TRBV2 to TRBJ2-1, with a tentative D call TRBD2 (5 bases). Germline CDR1 and CDR2: SNHLY and FYNNEI. Trimming cost V 6 bases and J 0 bases, with 9 bases left between them. The CDR3 contains 14 residues. The CDR3 DNA follows: TGTGCCAGCAGGCCCGAGGGCTCCTACAATGAGCAGTTCTTC. Encoded protein: CASRPEGSYNEQFF.

The chain combines TRBV28 with TRBJ1-4, with D perhaps matching TRBD1 (6 bases). CDR1 is MDHEN, CDR2 SYDVKM, per germline. Trimming stripped 2 bases from V and 1 base from J, with 17 bases between. There are 18 residues in the CDR3. The CDR3 reads CASSLPSQGLGTNEKLFF. Written as DNA, the CDR3 is TGTGCCAGCAGTTTACCTAGCCAGGGGTTAGGAACTAATGAAAAACTGTTTTTT.

This rearrangement joins TRBV2 to TRBJ2-7; the D call may be TRBD1 or TRBD2 (6 bases each). Per germline, CDR1 SNHLY and CDR2 FYNNEI. This CDR3 spans 14 amino acids. Trimming stripped 7 bases from V and 6 bases from J, with 19 bases between. CDR3 DNA: TGTGCCAGCAATTTCCCGAACAGGGAGGCCGAGCAGTACTTC. As protein: CASNFPNREAEQYF.

This chain connects TRBV6-1 to TRBJ1-1; D is unclear. The CDR3 runs 13 residues. V gave up 2 bases and J gave up 0 bases, with 4 bases separating them. CDR1 and CDR2 (germline): MNHNS, SASEGT. The CDR3 coding sequence is TGTGCCAGCAGTGAATGGGTGAACACTGAAGCTTTCTTT. Its translation is CASSEWVNTEAFF.

As to this clone: Other DNA sequences in the sample encode the same CDR3. Here the CDR3 reads CASSITTGTEAFF. The CDR3 nucleotides are TGTGCCAGTAGTATAACCACGGGGACTGAAGCTTTCTTT. The V gene is TRBV19, the J gene TRBJ1-1, with unresolved D. CDR1 and CDR2 (germline): LNHDA, SQIVND (reference sequence). The V and J ends lost 2 bases and 5 bases respectively, with 9 bases between them. The length of the CDR3 is 13 residues.

This clone was detected once. Written as DNA, the CDR3 is TGCGCCAGCAGCCAATCTCAGACAACTTCCTACGAGCAGTACTTC. Its protein product is CASSQSQTTSYEQYF. V gene TRBV4-1 combines with J gene TRBJ2-7, with D unresolved. The germline CDR1 and CDR2 sequences are MGHRA and YSYEKL. The germline V and J ends were trimmed by 2 bases and 1 base, with 12 bases remaining between them. The CDR3 length is 15 residues.

The rearrangement links TRBV9 to TRBJ2-5; D uncertain. V lost 0 bases to trimming and J lost 4 bases, with 13 bases between them. The CDR3 spans 15 residues. The V gene's germline CDR1 is SGDLS and CDR2 YYNGEE. Written as DNA, the CDR3 is TGTGCCAGCAGCGTAGATTCGACTTTCGGAGAGACCCAGTACTTC. It yields the protein CASSVDSTFGETQYF.

For the CDR3, the DNA is TGTGCCAGCGGCGGACTAGCCGGGTACGAGCAGTACTTC. This translates into CASGGLAGYEQYF. The chain links TRBV27 to TRBJ2-7; 8 bases map to TRBD2. Trimming removed 8 bases from V and 4 bases from J; junction bases left unmatched: 7. Germline loops: CDR1 MNHEY, CDR2 SMNVEV (reference sequence). This CDR3 contains 13 residues.

This clone was seen just once. This chain uses TRBV5-6 with TRBJ1-1; D is possibly TRBD1 (6 bases). Trimming took 5 bases from V and 2 from J, leaving 25 bases between them. There are 18 residues in the CDR3. Germline-derived CDR1 and CDR2 are SGHDT and YYEEEE. The CDR3 protein is CASSPTGFSAYENTEAFF. CDR3 DNA sequence: TGTGCCAGCAGTCCAACAGGGTTTTCGGCTTATGAAAACACTGAAGCTTTCTTT.

The chain links TRBV30 to TRBJ1-1; D is perhaps TRBD1 (5 bases). With 3 bases removed from V and 4 bases from J, the gap between germline ends came to 9 bases. Germline V gene data show CDR1 as GTSNPN and CDR2 as SVGIG (reference sequence). The CDR3 loop spans 12 amino acids. In DNA, the CDR3 is TGTGCCTGGAGGCAGGGCGCCACTGAAGCTTTCTTT. Protein sequence: CAWRQGATEAFF.

The CDR3 DNA reads TGTGCCAGCACCCCTAGCGGGAAGGATTCCTACGAGCAGTACTTC. Protein product: CASTPSGKDSYEQYF. This chain links TRBV27 with TRBJ2-7, with 9 bases that match TRBD2. The length of the CDR3 is 15 residues. Germline CDR1 reads MNHEY; CDR2 reads SMNVEV (reference sequence). Unmatched junction bases numbered 8, after V lost 7 bases and J lost 1 base.

This clone has just one count. This chain uses TRBV5-6 with TRBJ2-7; D is uncertain. The germline V gene encodes CDR1 SGHDT and CDR2 YYEEEE. The CDR3 consists of 12 residues. Trimming shortened V by 4 bases and J by 0 bases, and 5 bases separated the two germline ends. CDR3 in DNA: TGTGCCAGCAGCGAACTCTCCTACGAGCAGTACTTC. Amino acids: CASSELSYEQYF.

CDR3 DNA sequence: TGCGCCAGCAGCTCGACTTTGGGGCAGGACCTCCCAGTCTCTGGGGCCAACGTCCTGACTTTC. This translates into CASSSTLGQDLPVSGANVLTF. The chain couples TRBV5-1 to TRBJ2-6; TRBD1 is a possible D gene (5 bases). Per the germline V gene, CDR1 is SGHRS and CDR2 is YFSETQ. This CDR3 spans 21 amino acids. The V and J ends lost 3 bases and 0 bases respectively, with 25 bases between them.

The genes are TRBV7-3 and TRBJ2-3; 14 bases map to TRBD2. This CDR3 spans 17 amino acids. J was trimmed by 4 bases and V by 5 bases; bases with no gene match: 8. From germline, CDR1 is SGHTA and CDR2 FQGTGA. The CDR3 bases are TGTGCCAGCAGCGCCTTGACTAGCGGGGGGGCAGCAGATACGCAGTATTTT. This codes for CASSALTSGGAADTQYF.

The genes are TRBV11-2 and TRBJ2-7; 10 bases are shared with TRBD1. The CDR3 contains 17 residues. After removal of 5 bases from V and 1 base from J, the junction contained 11 bases not matched to a gene. The germline V gene encodes CDR1 SGHAT and CDR2 FQNNGV. CDR3 bases: TGTGCCAGCAGCCTCCCCCGGGGGGGACAGGGGTCCTACGAGCAGTACTTC. Translating gives CASSLPRGGQGSYEQYF. The full variable domain, its missing parts supplied by reference TRBV11-2 and TRBJ2-7, is EAGVAQSPRYKIIEKRQSVAFWCNPISGHATLYWYQQILGQGPKLLIQFQNNGVVDDSQLPKDRFSAERLKGVDSTLKIQPAKLEDSAVYLCASSLPRGGQGSYEQYFGPGTRLTVT.

The rearrangement links TRBV18 to TRBJ2-4, with 9 bases lining up with TRBD1. The germline V gene encodes CDR1 KGHSH and CDR2 LQKENI. The CDR3 covers 14 residues. V lost 3 bases to trimming and J lost 8 bases; unmatched junction nucleotides: 5. The CDR3 loop reads CASSPGRQGDIQYF. CDR3 sequence (DNA): TGTGCCAGCTCACCCGGAAGACAGGGGGACATTCAGTACTTC.

V and J are TRBV5-1 and TRBJ1-1; a possible D gene is TRBD1 (6 bases). The germline CDR1 and CDR2 sequences are SGHRS and YFSETQ. The V and J ends lost 7 bases and 4 bases respectively, with 14 bases between them. The CDR3 runs to 13 residues. CDR3 sequence (DNA): TGCGCCAGCGGGGGCCCCGCAGGCACTGAAGCTTTCTTT. It is translated as CASGGPAGTEAFF.

The chain is built from TRBV6-5 and TRBJ2-1; D possibly corresponds to TRBD1 (6 bases). The V gene's germline CDR1 is MNHEY and CDR2 SVGAGI. V lost 4 bases, J lost 5 bases, and 18 bases lay in between. CDR3 length: 16 amino acids. CDR3: CASSFLPPGQNNEQFF. The CDR3 DNA sequence: TGTGCCAGCAGTTTTCTACCACCGGGACAAAACAATGAGCAGTTCTTC.

The chain is built from TRBV11-2 and TRBJ2-7; the D is unclear. The germline V gene encodes CDR1 SGHAT and CDR2 FQNNGV. The CDR3 covers 14 residues. Deletions cut 1 base from V and 0 bases from J, with 7 bases between. The CDR3, as DNA: TGTGCCAGCAGCTTAGTAGACGGCTCCTACGAGCAGTACTTC. This sequence encodes CASSLVDGSYEQYF.

The V call is TRBV27, the J call TRBJ2-3; 9 positions match TRBD1. Germline V lookup: CDR1 MNHEY, CDR2 SMNVEV (reference sequence). Germline trimming cut 7 bases from V and 3 bases from J; bases unmatched to any gene: 11. The length of the CDR3 is 16 residues. CDR3 amino acids: CASKPQGAGGTDTQYF. CDR3 in DNA: TGTGCCAGCAAACCACAGGGGGCCGGTGGGACAGATACGCAGTATTTT.

This clone has only one observation. Written as DNA, the CDR3 is TGTGCCAGCAGCTTAGTTCCAGACTACGAGCAGTACTTC. It yields the protein CASSLVPDYEQYF. This sequence joins TRBV7-9 and TRBJ2-7; D call uncertain. The CDR3 is 13 residues long. CDR1 is SEHNR and CDR2 is FQNEAQ in the germline V gene (reference sequence). V dropped 1 base and J dropped 3 bases, with 7 bases sitting between them.

With respect to this clone: The sample has other DNA sequences that encode this CDR3 too. V and J are TRBV27 and TRBJ2-2; weak D call: TRBD2 (5 bases). V lost 5 bases and J lost 0, with 7 bases in between. This CDR3 comprises 14 residues. Per germline, CDR1 MNHEY and CDR2 SMNVEV (reference sequence). DNA of the CDR3: TGTGCCAGCAGTCGACTATCGAACACCGGGGAGCTGTTTTTT. It codes for CASSRLSNTGELFF.

CDR3 in amino acids: CASSSAGTSVGNEQFF. The CDR3 nucleotides read TGTGCCAGCAGCTCCGCCGGGACTAGCGTTGGGAATGAGCAGTTCTTC. The chain employs TRBV5-4 and TRBJ2-1, with 10 nucleotides matching TRBD2. V shed 3 bases and J 7 bases; nucleotides not matched to a gene: 10. This CDR3 is 16 amino acids long. CDR1 is SGHNT and CDR2 is YYREEE in the germline V gene (reference sequence). Full variable domain (missing parts from reference TRBV5-4 and TRBJ2-1): ETGVTQSPTHLIKTRGQQVTLRCSSQSGHNTVSWYQQALGQGPQFIFQYYREEENGRGNFPPRFSGLQFPNYSSELNVNALELDDSALYLCASSSAGTSVGNEQFFGPGTRLTVL.

V gene TRBV2 combines with J gene TRBJ1-6, with D possibly being TRBD1 (6 bases). V was clipped by 6 bases and J by 9 bases, with 21 bases between them. The CDR3 has 16 residues. Germline assignment: CDR1 SNHLY and CDR2 FYNNEI. The CDR3 spells CASRGPGDGFSSPLHF. CDR3 DNA: TGTGCCAGCAGGGGGCCAGGGGACGGTTTTAGTTCACCCCTCCACTTT.

The chain carries TRBV5-6 and TRBJ2-6; D ambiguous. The V gene lost 2 bases and the J gene lost 1 base, with 10 bases spanning the gap. The CDR3 extends over 16 amino acids. Germline CDR1 reads SGHDT; CDR2 reads YYEEEE. The CDR3, as DNA: TGTGCCAGCAGCTTCTTTGGGGTTTCTGGGGCCAACGTCCTGACTTTC. Translated, it gives CASSFFGVSGANVLTF.

V usage is TRBV7-8 and J usage is TRBJ2-7; 10 nucleotides agree with TRBD2. Germline V gene lookup returns CDR1 SGHVS and CDR2 FQNEAQ. This CDR3 region has 15 residues. J lost 0 bases, V lost 5 bases, and 4 bases had no gene match. CDR3 DNA sequence: TGTGCCAGCAGCCCTAGCGGGGGCCACTCCTACGAGCAGTACTTC. It encodes CASSPSGGHSYEQYF.

This chain links TRBV27 with TRBJ1-2, with TRBD1 as a possible D gene (5 bases). Germline V lookup: CDR1 MNHEY, CDR2 SMNVEV (reference sequence). The CDR3 length is 16 residues. The ends were cut back, 5 bases at V and 4 bases at J, with 20 bases in the middle. The CDR3 DNA follows: TGTGCCAGCAGTCCGTCCCGGGGGACTATAATCTATGGCTACACCTTC. It yields the protein CASSPSRGTIIYGYTF.

The CDR3 loop reads CASSAQRPYEQYF. As DNA, the CDR3 is TGTGCCAGCAGTGCCCAGAGGCCCTACGAGCAGTACTTC. The chain is built from TRBV27 and TRBJ2-7; D ambiguous. The CDR3 covers 13 residues. Trimming took off 5 bases at V and 2 bases at J, with 10 bases between the two ends. In germline, CDR1 is MNHEY, CDR2 SMNVEV (reference sequence).

The CDR3 region is CASGGREEETQYF. Here the CDR3 DNA reads TGTGCCTCCGGGGGCAGGGAGGAAGAGACCCAGTACTTC. The chain employs TRBV10-3 and TRBJ2-5; D might be TRBD1 or TRBD2, each matching 6 bases. The V and J ends lost 11 bases and 3 bases respectively, with 16 bases between them. Per the germline V gene, CDR1 is ENHRY and CDR2 is SYGVKD. The CDR3 sequence is 13 residues long.